This entry features one T cell receptor beta chain sequence. As yet, its antigen is unknown. The table came from immunoSEQ multiplex PCR; TCRdb's copy has only in-frame clones and leaves some out. Found here are about 2.4 million clones, more than 80% of them singletons; the top ten hold over 0.12%. The germline CDR1 and CDR2 sequences are SNHLY and FYNNEI. V gave up 7 bases and J gave up 1 base, with 20 bases separating them. CDR3 size: 16 residues. The sample belongs to a study of shared clonotypes between healthy human individuals. Study-wide results and caveats: Memory subsets had estimated richness that was generally smaller than that of naive subsets. Sequencing depth was predicted to influence how clonotypes are shared among donors.

This TCR was sampled from a man between 18 and 29 years old in good health. The V call is TRBV2, the J call TRBJ2-7; tentatively, D is TRBD2 (6 bases). The sequencing input was naive CD4+ T cells sorted from blood. Regarding subset: CD45RA+ positively selected. CDR3 region: CASKGGRDRESYEQYF. Here the CDR3 DNA reads TGTGCCAGCAAGGGAGGACGGGATCGAGAGTCCTACGAGCAGTACTTC.